The 6 T cell receptor beta chains presented below share a single source sample, sequenced in a study of cytomegalovirus exposure and HLA in healthy donors. The PCR had 60 Vbeta and 13 Jbeta primers. Clones were read by immunoSEQ multiplex PCR, and TCRdb kept only the in-frame ones, dropping some. The sample records over 100,000 clones, 60% to 85% being singletons. The sequenced sample consisted of PBMCs. The origin of the receptors is a woman under 30 in good health and CMV-seropositive.

For the CDR3, the DNA is TGTGCCAGCAGCTTGTTGACAGCAGTTCCATTTTCCTCTGGAAACACCATATATTTT. The encoded protein is CASSLLTAVPFSSGNTIYF. V gene TRBV11-2 combines with J gene TRBJ1-3, with D possibly TRBD1 on 5 matching bases. CDR1 is SGHAT, CDR2 FQNNGV, per germline. V was trimmed by 3 bases and J by 0 bases, leaving 21 bases between them. The CDR3 is 19 amino acids.

This chain uses TRBV5-4 with TRBJ1-2, with D possibly matching TRBD1 (6 bases). The V gene lost 0 bases and the J gene lost 8 bases, with 8 bases spanning the gap. Germline CDR1 and CDR2: SGHNT and YYREEE (reference sequence). The CDR3 is made up of 12 amino acids. Here the CDR3 reads CASSLGTVGYTF. Written as DNA, the CDR3 is TGTGCCAGCAGCTTGGGGACAGTGGGCTACACCTTC.

The V gene is TRBV5-4, the J gene TRBJ1-3, with D tentatively TRBD1 (6 bases). This CDR3 has 17 residues. Per germline, CDR1 SGHNT and CDR2 YYREEE (reference sequence). V was pared by 0 bases and J by 0 bases, with 13 bases between. In nucleotides, the CDR3 is TGTGCCAGCAGCTTGGTCCAGGGGCCGAGCTCTGGAAACACCATATATTTT. It yields the protein CASSLVQGPSSGNTIYF. Full variable domain (missing parts from reference TRBV5-4 and TRBJ1-3): ETGVTQSPTHLIKTRGQQVTLRCSSQSGHNTVSWYQQALGQGPQFIFQYYREEENGRGNFPPRFSGLQFPNYSSELNVNALELDDSALYLCASSLVQGPSSGNTIYFGEGSWLTVV.

This rearrangement joins TRBV7-9 to TRBJ2-4; D may be TRBD1 (6 bases). V was cut by 4 bases and J by 8 bases, with 21 bases left in between. Germline values: CDR1 SEHNR, CDR2 FQNEAQ (reference sequence). CDR3 size: 16 residues. Written as DNA, the CDR3 is TGTGCCAGCAGCTACCCCAGAGGGGGAGTGAAGGACATTCAGTACTTC. Protein product: CASSYPRGGVKDIQYF.

The V and J genes are TRBV6-5 and TRBJ1-1; D unclear. The CDR3 spans 14 residues. The V gene lost 5 bases and the J gene lost 0 bases, with 10 bases spanning the gap. Germline V lookup: CDR1 MNHEY, CDR2 SVGAGI. CDR3: CASSPRLLNTEAFF. The CDR3 nucleotides are TGTGCCAGCAGTCCCCGACTGCTGAACACTGAAGCTTTCTTT.

The CDR3: CASSRVAGNTIYF. CDR3 DNA sequence: TGTGCCAGCAGCAGGGTAGCTGGAAACACCATATATTTT. The V call is TRBV25-1, the J call TRBJ1-3; D is possibly TRBD1 (5 bases). The germline V gene has CDR1 MGHDK and CDR2 SYGVNS. V dropped 6 bases and J dropped 2 bases, with 8 bases sitting between them. This CDR3 comprises 13 residues.